The 12 T cell receptor beta chains listed next were all sequenced from one sample in a study of cytomegalovirus exposure and HLA in healthy donors (dated by TCRdb to the late 2010s). The library was made by the immunoSEQ multiplex PCR assay. A mixture of 60 forward primers for TCR Vbeta segments and 13 reverse primers for TCR Jbeta segments was used in the multiplex PCR. This immuneACCESS table, as held by TCRdb, lists in-frame sequences with V and J called but not all clones. Of the missing ones, under half trace to an unresolved V gene in checked studies; the others have no known cause. The sample table holds just over 200,000 clones, of which 65% to 85% were seen once. The ten largest clonotypes hold about 1.7% of the sample. Specimen: PBMCs. The receptors shown here come from a man between 50 and 59 years old in good health and CMV-seronegative.

This clone was detected only once. The chain recombines TRBV11-3 with TRBJ2-5; TRBD2 aligns across 9 bases. The CDR3 length is 16 residues. V lost 4 bases to trimming and J lost 1 base; unmatched junction nucleotides: 7. Germline V gene data show CDR1 as SGHNT and CDR2 as YENEEA. The CDR3 DNA follows: TGTGCCAGCAGCTCGAGACTAGCGGCATTCCAAGAGACCCAGTACTTC. Translation gives CASSSRLAAFQETQYF.

This clone was detected only once. This sequence joins TRBV29-1 and TRBJ1-1; 8 bases map to TRBD1. The CDR3 length is 13 residues. J gave up 3 bases and V 7 bases, and 7 bases lay outside the gene matches. CDR1 and CDR2 (germline): SQVTM, ANQGSEA. The CDR3 region has the DNA TGCAGCGCTACGGACAGGGACGACACTGAAGCTTTCTTT. Translated: CSATDRDDTEAFF.

The chain employs TRBV27 and TRBJ2-7; TRBD2 matches at 10 bases. V lost 5 bases, J lost 0 bases, and 7 bases stayed unmatched. CDR3 length equals 16 residues. CDR1 and CDR2 from the germline V gene are MNHEY and SMNVEV (reference sequence). In nucleotides, the CDR3 is TGTGCCAGCAGTCCAACGGGACTAGCGAGCTCCTACGAGCAGTACTTC. Translation gives CASSPTGLASSYEQYF.

The rearrangement links TRBV29-1 to TRBJ1-4; possibly TRBD1 for D (5 bases). V was pared by 3 bases and J by 7 bases, with 15 bases between. The germline gives CDR1 SQVTM, CDR2 ANQGSEA. The CDR3 is made up of 14 amino acids. Here the CDR3 reads CSVDSGGVGEKLFF. In DNA, the CDR3 is TGCAGCGTTGATTCCGGGGGTGTCGGTGAAAAACTGTTTTTT.

This chain links TRBV4-2 with TRBJ2-1; no reliable D call. The CDR3 has 12 amino acids. CDR1 and CDR2 (germline): LGHNA, YNFKEQ. V lost 2 bases and J 11 bases, leaving 10 bases between the germline ends. CDR3 sequence: CASSQTLEKQFF. CDR3 DNA sequence: TGTGCCAGCAGCCAAACCCTCGAGAAGCAGTTCTTC.

The gene calls are TRBV2 and TRBJ2-4, with TRBD2 matching 11 bases. In germline, CDR1 is SNHLY, CDR2 FYNNEI. This CDR3 spans 16 amino acids. V was clipped by 3 bases and J by 8 bases; unmatched bases: 9. The CDR3 spells CASSDTSGRRSHIQYF. DNA of the CDR3: TGTGCCAGCAGTGATACTAGCGGGAGAAGATCGCACATTCAGTACTTC.

CDR3 region: CASTGRQGASEQFF. The CDR3 bases are TGTGCCAGCACAGGGAGGCAGGGGGCATCTGAGCAGTTCTTC. The V gene is TRBV28, the J gene TRBJ2-1, with TRBD1 matching 8 bases. Germline V gene lookup returns CDR1 MDHEN and CDR2 SYDVKM. The CDR3 contains 14 residues. J lost 9 bases, V lost 7 bases, and 11 bases had no gene match.

This clone occurred a few times. V and J are TRBV11-2 and TRBJ2-2, with 8 bases that match TRBD1. The ends lost 5 bases at V and 1 base at J; junction bases unmatched: 6. Germline CDR1 is SGHAT and CDR2 is FQNNGV. This CDR3 is 16 amino acids long. The CDR3: CASSKTGAKNTGELFF. In DNA form, the CDR3 reads TGTGCCAGCAGCAAGACAGGGGCGAAGAACACCGGGGAGCTGTTTTTT.

The chain employs TRBV7-9 and TRBJ1-4; no firm D call. This CDR3 has 15 amino acids. Germline V gene lookup returns CDR1 SEHNR and CDR2 FQNEAQ (reference sequence). The ends were cut back, 0 bases at V and 1 base at J, with 6 bases in the middle. Here the CDR3 DNA reads TGTGCCAGCAGCTTAGCCGAGGGAACTAATGAAAAACTGTTTTTT. Its protein product is CASSLAEGTNEKLFF.

This chain uses TRBV5-6 with TRBJ1-1; TRBD1 might be the D (5 bases). The CDR3 covers 18 residues. CDR1 is SGHDT and CDR2 is YYEEEE in the germline V gene. Trimming removed 4 bases from V and 0 bases from J, with 22 bases in between. The CDR3 spells CASSPEPTHIGVNTEAFF. The DNA for the CDR3 is TGTGCCAGCAGCCCAGAACCGACCCATATAGGGGTGAACACTGAAGCTTTCTTT.

V is TRBV28 and J is TRBJ2-3, with a tentative D call TRBD2 (5 bases). The germline V and J ends were trimmed by 2 bases and 6 bases, with 15 bases remaining between them. The CDR3 is 15 residues long. Germline CDR1 is MDHEN and CDR2 is SYDVKM. The CDR3 region is CASSLHGGLMDTQYF. In DNA form, the CDR3 reads TGTGCCAGCAGTTTACACGGAGGCCTCATGGATACGCAGTATTTT.

This clone was counted a few times. The rearrangement links TRBV7-3 to TRBJ1-1, with TRBD1 identical over 7 bases. The trim removed 5 bases at V and 7 bases at J, leaving 10 bases unmatched. CDR1 and CDR2 from the germline V gene are SGHTA and FQGTGA. There are 14 residues in the CDR3. The CDR3 loop is CASSLNRGSSEAFF. The CDR3 nucleotides read TGTGCCAGCAGCCTTAACAGGGGTTCGAGTGAAGCTTTCTTT.